The 15 T cell receptor beta chains below all came from one sample that was sequenced in a study of beta chain features in type 1 diabetes. Their recognized antigens are unknown. Study observations and caveats: For Type 1 diabetes patients, all four CD4+ subsets carried TCRB CDR3s that were moderately but significantly shorter.

As every portion of the isolated RNA was reverse transcribed, the sequencing read expressed TCRB transcripts. The data were produced by immunoSEQ multiplex PCR, yet TCRdb's version contains in-frame clones alone and is incomplete. Among around 650,000 clones, approximately 13% were seen once, and the ten largest hold over 0.1%. The sequenced sample consisted of naive CD4+ T cells from blood. Receptors were obtained from a man between 25 and 39 years old with type 1 diabetes.

This clone has more than one count but fewer than ten. The genes are TRBV28 and TRBJ2-7; the match to TRBD1 covers 9 bases. Trimming removed 3 bases from V and 3 bases from J; junction bases left unmatched: 3. The CDR3 sequence is 14 residues long. Germline lookup yields CDR1 MDHEN and CDR2 SYDVKM. The CDR3 spells CASSLPDRGYEQYF. The CDR3 region has the DNA TGTGCCAGCAGTTTGCCGGACAGGGGCTACGAGCAGTACTTC.

This clone has just a few counts. The J gene is TRBJ2-5, the V gene TRBV9; D may be TRBD2 (5 bases). Between the trimmed V and J ends, which lost 2 bases and 4 bases, there was a span of 9 bases. Looked up from germline, CDR1 is SGDLS and CDR2 is YYNGEE. The CDR3 is made up of 13 amino acids. CDR3 protein: CASSVDWAETQYF. The DNA of the CDR3 is TGTGCCAGCAGCGTGGACTGGGCAGAGACCCAGTACTTC.

J is TRBJ1-1 and V is TRBV2, with unresolved D. This CDR3 region has 12 residues. V lost 6 bases, J lost 7 bases, and 12 bases lay in between. CDR1 is SNHLY and CDR2 is FYNNEI in the germline V gene. DNA for the CDR3: TGTGCCAGCAGGTATGGCGGCCGTGAAGCTTTCTTT. Translated: CASRYGGREAFF.

This clone has only a few counts. The CDR3, as DNA: TGTGCCAGCAGAGCCGGGACTTACACTCCCTACGAGCAGTACTTC. Protein sequence: CASRAGTYTPYEQYF. The chain is built from TRBV6-5 and TRBJ2-7; TRBD2 is a possible D gene (6 bases). Germline CDR1 MNHEY, CDR2 SVGAGI. The CDR3 extends over 15 amino acids. V gave up 6 bases and J gave up 2 bases, with 17 bases separating them.

The chain combines TRBV7-9 with TRBJ2-1; D is unclear. V lost 6 bases, J lost 7 bases, and 10 bases lay in between. The CDR3 length is 12 residues. Germline CDR1 reads SEHNR; CDR2 reads FQNEAQ (reference sequence). CDR3 sequence reads: CASRGSRNEQFF. The CDR3 nucleotides are TGTGCCAGCAGAGGCAGCCGAAATGAGCAGTTCTTC.

The genes are TRBV10-3 and TRBJ1-2, with 7 bases lining up with TRBD1. The CDR3 consists of 14 residues. The V gene's germline CDR1 is ENHRY and CDR2 SYGVKD. V lost 4 bases, J lost 8 bases, and 10 bases stayed unmatched. This chain's CDR3 is CAISATGEAAGYTF. The CDR3 DNA is TGTGCCATCAGTGCAACAGGGGAGGCAGCAGGCTACACCTTC.

The table lists this clone with a few counts. The rearrangement links TRBV28 to TRBJ1-1; weak D call: TRBD1 (5 bases). The CDR3 has 13 residues. CDR1 MDHEN and CDR2 SYDVKM come from the germline V gene. Trimming shortened V by 7 bases and J by 13 bases, and 22 bases separated the two germline ends. CDR3 region: CASKRVGRAKDFF. The CDR3 DNA is TGTGCCAGCAAGAGGGTCGGCAGGGCCAAGGATTTCTTT.

This clone has a handful of counts. V is TRBV10-3 and J is TRBJ2-6, with a tentative D call TRBD1 (6 bases). Trimming took 7 bases from V and 0 from J, leaving 10 bases between them. This CDR3 spans 15 amino acids. Germline V gene data show CDR1 as ENHRY and CDR2 as SYGVKD. CDR3 nucleotides: TGTGCCATCAACACAGGGCCCTCTGGGGCCAACGTCCTGACTTTC. Translation gives CAINTGPSGANVLTF.

The V and J genes are TRBV7-2 and TRBJ2-3; TRBD2 matches at 7 bases. The CDR3 spans 16 residues. V lost 5 bases and J lost 5; bases outside the gene matches: 13. The germline CDR1 and CDR2 sequences are SGHTA and FQGNSA. The CDR3 nucleotides are TGTGCCAGCAGCCAAAGCCGGGCCCGGGGGGAAGATACGCAGTATTTT. This codes for CASSQSRARGEDTQYF.

This clone turned up a few times. The V gene is TRBV10-3, the J gene TRBJ1-6; TRBD1 matches at 8 bases. The trim removed 3 bases at V and 10 bases at J, leaving 8 bases unmatched. This CDR3 is built from 15 residues. Germline CDR1 ENHRY, CDR2 SYGVKD. The CDR3, as DNA: TGTGCCATCAGTGACCGGACAGGGTTAGGATCACCCCTCCACTTT. This gives the protein CAISDRTGLGSPLHF.

The chain recombines TRBV9 with TRBJ2-7; TRBD1 matches at 8 bases. V was clipped by 4 bases and J by 13 bases; unmatched bases: 10. This CDR3 comprises 12 residues. Per germline, CDR1 SGDLS and CDR2 YYNGEE. CDR3 in amino acids: CASSLGTGCIYF. The CDR3 DNA follows: TGTGCCAGCAGCCTTGGGACAGGTTGTATCTACTTC.

As for this clone: The junction shows a germline mismatch at one end, possibly a read error. At the DNA level, this CDR3 is encoded by other sequences in the same sample as well. This sequence joins TRBV7-2 and TRBJ2-3; 10 positions agree with TRBD2. The germline CDR1 and CDR2 sequences are SGHTA and FQGNSA. The CDR3 loop spans 14 amino acids. The CDR3 DNA follows: TGTGCCAGCAGCCTAGCGGGGGTGACAGATACGCAGTATTTT. Its protein is CASSLAGVTDTQYF.

This clone came up a few times. The chain joins TRBV7-8 to TRBJ2-5; 14 bases are a match to TRBD2. V dropped 3 bases and J dropped 7; count of bases not matched to a gene: 10. The CDR3 runs 17 residues. Germline CDR1 SGHVS, CDR2 FQNEAQ. The CDR3 DNA is TGTGCCAGCAGCTTCCGTGGACTAGCGGGGGGCGCGGGGACCCAGTACTTC. It yields the protein CASSFRGLAGGAGTQYF.

This clone was detected only a few times. Other nucleotide sequences from this sample produce the same CDR3. V is TRBV5-1 and J is TRBJ2-5; D may correspond to TRBD1 or TRBD2 (5 bases each). The germline V and J ends were trimmed by 1 base and 2 bases, with 12 bases remaining between them. The CDR3 loop spans 15 amino acids. Looked up from germline, CDR1 is SGHRS and CDR2 is YFSETQ. The CDR3 nucleotides are TGCGCCAGCAGCTTGCTGGGACGGACACAAGAGACCCAGTACTTC. Translated: CASSLLGRTQETQYF.

In this sample, this clone turned up a few times. J is TRBJ2-6 and V is TRBV29-1; D perhaps matches TRBD1 (6 bases). V lost 7 bases, J lost 2 bases, and 12 bases lay in between. Germline V gives CDR1 SQVTM, CDR2 ANQGSEA. The CDR3 sequence is 14 residues long. The CDR3 nucleotides read TGCAGCGGCCCCAGGGGTCCTGGGGCCAACGTCCTGACTTTC. It encodes CSGPRGPGANVLTF.